The text below deals with one T cell receptor (beta chain). The sample belongs to a study of blood T cell repertoires in COVID-19. Germline loops: CDR1 MNHEY, CDR2 SVGAGI. With V trimmed by 10 bases and J by 2 bases, 10 bases remained unmatched. This CDR3 comprises 14 residues. Produced via immunoSEQ multiplex PCR; TCRdb's table is partial and in-frame only. The repertoire holds over 250,000 clones, with around 89% as singletons. The TCR comes from a man aged 35 to 55 who had recovered from COVID-19. Source material: PBMCs or T cells enriched from blood (not recorded which). The rearrangement links TRBV6-5 to TRBJ2-7; TRBD1 aligns across 8 bases. The CDR3: CATPDREGTYEQYF. CDR3 coding DNA: TGTGCCACTCCGGACAGGGAAGGAACCTACGAGCAGTACTTC.